The source of this T cell receptor beta chain is a study of T cell responses to AZD1222 COVID-19 vaccine. Regarding the study as a whole: Donors in the cohort were predominantly white British and more often female, and clonal diversity was possibly underestimated.

About this clone itself: Its target is not known.

CDR1 and CDR2 from the germline V gene are LNHDA and SQIVND (reference sequence). V was cut by 9 bases and J by 1 base, with 15 bases left in between. This CDR3 is 14 amino acids long. TCRdb's table, derived via immunoSEQ multiplex PCR, lists solely in-frame clones and lacks some. Of roughly 120,000 clones listed, about 86% are singletons. The sample in question was peripheral blood, obtained 28 days after the second AZD1222 dose. V and J are TRBV19 and TRBJ1-1; D gene unclear. The TCR sequence derives from an adult who received the AZD1222 COVID-19 vaccine. CDR3 in DNA: TGTGCCAGCTCCTTCGGGAGGTCGAACACTGAAGCTTTCTTT. It specifies CASSFGRSNTEAFF.